This T cell receptor (beta chain) was identified during a study of CD4 and CD8 cells across lung adenocarcinoma regions. Localized lung adenocarcinoma, a non-small cell lung cancer, affected the donors. TCRdb re-called the PCR reads with MiXCR, one entry per CDR3 protein. The table lists 6,000 to 7,500 distinct CDR3 sequences, roughly 57% of them singletons. Germline CDR1 is LGHNA and CDR2 is YNFKEQ. This CDR3 spans 14 amino acids. The V gene lost 2 bases and the J gene lost 5 bases, with 10 bases spanning the gap. This TCR came from a male donor with lung adenocarcinoma. The CD4 and CD8 labels of this study may be unreliable. The gene calls are TRBV4-2 and TRBJ2-1; tentatively, D is TRBD1 or TRBD2 (5 bases each). Input material: CD8+ T cells from the center of a lung tumor. The CDR3 DNA reads as TGTGCCAGCAGCCAACCTCAGGGAGACAATGAGCAGTTCTTC. Translated, it gives CASSQPQGDNEQFF.